This TCR beta chain came from a study of T cell clonotyping in hematopoietic cell transplantation. Study summary: Recipient samples before transplant were obtained post-cytoreduction.

Time point here: recipient sample about 28 days before transplant, after cytoreduction. Here immunoSEQ multiplex PCR was the method, and the copy in TCRdb shows in-frame clones only, minus some. Of 25,000 to 35,000 clones listed, 60% to 80% are singletons. The CDR3 is made up of 13 amino acids. CDR1 and CDR2 (germline): MDHEN, SYDVKM. V was cut by 7 bases and J by 3 bases, with 13 bases left in between. This TCR came from a man aged 45 to 65 with myelodysplastic syndrome. Some clones in this sample may be carry-over from other donors' samples. The V gene is TRBV28, the J gene TRBJ2-7, with D unresolved. Sequencing was performed on peripheral blood mononuclear cells, taken before stem cell transplant. CDR3: CASTVGRRYEQYF. The CDR3 DNA follows: TGTGCCAGCACCGTAGGACGGCGCTACGAGCAGTACTTC.